This T cell receptor (beta chain) was identified in a study of neurological immune-mediated disorders. Whole-study results and caveats: No CDR3 amino acid sequences recurred among expanded clones across subjects, suggesting private repertoires in all groups. Patients with HTLV-1-associated myelopathy had the highest level of TCR clonal expansion, whereas patients with multiple sclerosis had the lowest level, falling beneath the level found in healthy controls.

Indicated time point: technical triplicate 2. A total of 2 million PBMCs stored at -80 degrees C provided the unsorted libraries. Each TCR transcript was tagged with a 10-nucleotide random UMI during 5'RACE. TCRdb re-called the 5' RACE reads through MiXCR, storing one row per CDR3 protein. The sample contains about 59,000 distinct CDR3 sequences, approximately 25% of which appear only once. This clonotype was counted many times. Its specificity is not known. The germline CDR1 and CDR2 sequences are SGHNT and YENEEA. This CDR3 region has 15 residues. V lost 5 bases and J lost 2; bases outside the gene matches: 7.

The receptor's source is a man aged 60 to 75 with HTLV-1-associated myelopathy (HAM/TSP). The chain recombines TRBV11-3 with TRBJ2-3; 7 bases match TRBD1. Sequencing was carried out using PBMCs. The chain's CDR3 is CASSAPGQSTDTQYF. In DNA form, the CDR3 reads TGTGCCAGCAGCGCCCCGGGACAGTCCACAGATACGCAGTATTTT.